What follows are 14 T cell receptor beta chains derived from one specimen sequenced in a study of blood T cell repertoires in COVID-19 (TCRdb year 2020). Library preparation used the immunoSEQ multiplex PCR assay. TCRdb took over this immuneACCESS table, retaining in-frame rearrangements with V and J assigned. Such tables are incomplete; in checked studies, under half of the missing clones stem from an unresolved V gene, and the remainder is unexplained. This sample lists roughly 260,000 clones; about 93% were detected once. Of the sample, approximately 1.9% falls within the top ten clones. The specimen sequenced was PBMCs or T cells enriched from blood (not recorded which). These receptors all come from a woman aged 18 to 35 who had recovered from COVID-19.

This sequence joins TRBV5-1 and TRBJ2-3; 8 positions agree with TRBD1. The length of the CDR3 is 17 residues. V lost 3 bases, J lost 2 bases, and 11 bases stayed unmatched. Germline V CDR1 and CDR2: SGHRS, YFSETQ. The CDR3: CASSSGQGWKITDTQYF. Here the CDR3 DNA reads TGCGCCAGCAGCTCAGGACAGGGCTGGAAAATCACAGATACGCAGTATTTT.

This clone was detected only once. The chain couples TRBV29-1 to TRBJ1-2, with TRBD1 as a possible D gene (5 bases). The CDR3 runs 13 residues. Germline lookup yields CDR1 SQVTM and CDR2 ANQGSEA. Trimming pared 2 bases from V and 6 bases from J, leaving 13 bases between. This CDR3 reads CSVEFSSGDGYTF. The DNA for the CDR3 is TGCAGCGTTGAATTTTCTTCGGGGGATGGCTACACCTTC.

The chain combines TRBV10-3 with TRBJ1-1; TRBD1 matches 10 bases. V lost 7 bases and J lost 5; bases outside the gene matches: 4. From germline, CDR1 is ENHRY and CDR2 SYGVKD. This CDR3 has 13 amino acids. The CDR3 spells CAITQGQGTEAFF. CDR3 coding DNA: TGTGCCATCACCCAGGGACAGGGGACTGAAGCTTTCTTT.

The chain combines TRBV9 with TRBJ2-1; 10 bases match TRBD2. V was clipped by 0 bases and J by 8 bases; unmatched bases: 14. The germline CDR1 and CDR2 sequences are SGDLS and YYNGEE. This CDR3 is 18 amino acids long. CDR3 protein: CASSVARRASGSLDEQFF. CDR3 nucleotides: TGTGCCAGCAGCGTAGCCCGAAGGGCTAGCGGGAGTTTGGATGAGCAGTTCTTC.

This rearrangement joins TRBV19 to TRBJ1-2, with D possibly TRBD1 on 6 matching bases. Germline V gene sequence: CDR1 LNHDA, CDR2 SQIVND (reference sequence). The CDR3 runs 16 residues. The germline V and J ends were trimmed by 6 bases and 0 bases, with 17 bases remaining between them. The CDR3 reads CASSISGGQPNYGYTF. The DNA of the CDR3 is TGTGCCAGTAGCATCTCGGGCGGACAGCCTAACTATGGCTACACCTTC. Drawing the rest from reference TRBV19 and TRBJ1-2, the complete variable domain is DGGITQSPKYLFRKEGQNVTLSCEQNLNHDAMYWYRQDPGQGLRLIYYSQIVNDFQKGDIAEGYSVSREKKESFPLTVTSAQKNPTAFYLCASSISGGQPNYGYTFGSGTRLTVV.

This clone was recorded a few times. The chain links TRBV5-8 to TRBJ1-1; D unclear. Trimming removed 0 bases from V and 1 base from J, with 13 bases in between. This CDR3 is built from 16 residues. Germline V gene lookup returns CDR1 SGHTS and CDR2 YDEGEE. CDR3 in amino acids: CASSLVSSISNTEAFF. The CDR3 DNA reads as TGTGCCAGCAGCTTGGTGTCGAGCATCTCGAACACTGAAGCTTTCTTT.

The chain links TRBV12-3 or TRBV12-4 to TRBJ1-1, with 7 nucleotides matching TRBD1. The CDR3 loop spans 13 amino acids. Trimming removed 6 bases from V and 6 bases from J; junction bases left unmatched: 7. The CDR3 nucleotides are TGTGCCAGCAGCCGAATGACAGGGTCTGAAGCTTTCTTT. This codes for CASSRMTGSEAFF.

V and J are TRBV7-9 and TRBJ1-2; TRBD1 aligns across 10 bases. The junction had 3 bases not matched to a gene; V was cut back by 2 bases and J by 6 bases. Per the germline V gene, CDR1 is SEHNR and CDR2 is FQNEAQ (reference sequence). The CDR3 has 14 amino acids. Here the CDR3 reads CASSLKTGGHGYTF. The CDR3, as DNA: TGTGCCAGCAGCTTAAAGACAGGGGGCCATGGCTACACCTTC.

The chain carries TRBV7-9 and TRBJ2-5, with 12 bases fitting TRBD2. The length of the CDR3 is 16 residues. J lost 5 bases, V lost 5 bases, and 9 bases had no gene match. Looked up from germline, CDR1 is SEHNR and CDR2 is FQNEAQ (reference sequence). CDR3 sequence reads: CASSPQLAGGRETQYF. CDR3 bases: TGTGCCAGCAGCCCCCAACTAGCGGGGGGCAGGGAGACCCAGTACTTC.

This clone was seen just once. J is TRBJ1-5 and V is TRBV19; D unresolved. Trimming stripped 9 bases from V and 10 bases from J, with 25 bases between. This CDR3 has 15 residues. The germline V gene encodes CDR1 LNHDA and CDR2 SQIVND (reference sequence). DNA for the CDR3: TGTGCCAGCCGTACAAGCCTCCGAACTGGAGGACCCCAGCATTTT. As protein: CASRTSLRTGGPQHF.

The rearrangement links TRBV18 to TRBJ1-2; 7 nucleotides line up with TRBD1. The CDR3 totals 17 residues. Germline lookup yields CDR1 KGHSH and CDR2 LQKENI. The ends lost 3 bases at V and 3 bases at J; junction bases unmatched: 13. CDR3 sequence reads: CASSPPIRDRLYYGYTF. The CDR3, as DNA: TGTGCCAGCTCACCGCCAATCCGGGACAGACTATACTATGGCTACACCTTC.

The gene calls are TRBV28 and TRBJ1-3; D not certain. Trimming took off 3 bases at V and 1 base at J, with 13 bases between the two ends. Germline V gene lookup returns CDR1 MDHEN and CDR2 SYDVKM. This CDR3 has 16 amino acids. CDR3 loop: CASSLPVLRSGNTIYF. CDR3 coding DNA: TGTGCCAGCAGTTTGCCAGTTCTCCGATCTGGAAACACCATATATTTT.

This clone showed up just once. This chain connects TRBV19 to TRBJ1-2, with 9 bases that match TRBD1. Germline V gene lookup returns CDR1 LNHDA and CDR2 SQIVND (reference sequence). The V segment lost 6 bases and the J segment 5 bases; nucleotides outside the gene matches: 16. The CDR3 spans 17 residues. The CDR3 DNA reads TGTGCCAGTAGCGGCTCGACAGGGGGGGAGGTTATGTATGGCTACACCTTC. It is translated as CASSGSTGGEVMYGYTF.

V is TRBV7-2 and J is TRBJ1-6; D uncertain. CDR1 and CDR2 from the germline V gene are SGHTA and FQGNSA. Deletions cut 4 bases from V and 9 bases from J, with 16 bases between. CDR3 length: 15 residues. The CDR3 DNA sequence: TGTGCCAGCAGCTCTCCTGGAGGGCCGAGTTCACCCCTCCACTTT. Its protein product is CASSSPGGPSSPLHF.